The entry below gives a single T cell receptor (beta chain) sequence along with its context. The data are from a study of beta chain features in type 1 diabetes. A heparinised blood draw that averaged about 120 mL was obtained once from each donor. Of the isolated RNA, all was reverse transcribed, and so the sequenced material was expressed TCRB transcripts. Method: immunoSEQ multiplex PCR; TCRdb's copy keeps in-frame clones and lacks some. This sample has approximately 140,000 clones; about 44% occur once, and the top ten carry under 0.45%. This receptor was identified in a man between 18 and 35 years old in good health. Sequenced input: Tregs from blood.

CDR3 DNA: TGTGCCAGCAGCGTAGGGCCTAGCGGGAGGACAGATACGCAGTATTTT. Amino acid sequence: CASSVGPSGRTDTQYF. The V gene is TRBV9, the J gene TRBJ2-3, with TRBD2 identical over 11 bases. The CDR3 contains 16 residues. The ends lost 0 bases at V and 3 bases at J; junction bases unmatched: 3. The germline V gene has CDR1 SGDLS and CDR2 YYNGEE.